A single T cell receptor (beta chain) is shown here with its context. Its antigen is still unknown. Other nucleotide sequences in the sample specify the same CDR3. V dropped 5 bases and J dropped 3 bases, with 11 bases sitting between them. Germline V gives CDR1 SEHNR, CDR2 FQNEAQ (reference sequence). The CDR3 has 13 residues. The sample belongs to a study of shared clonotypes between healthy human individuals. Overall study findings and caveats: Sharing across four donors was highest in naive CD4 (around 5%) and lowest in memory CD8 (roughly 0.4%). Generation probabilities were higher for clonotypes shared across all four sorted-subset donors than for unshared ones.

The study separated CD4+ cells into CD45RA+ naive and CD45RA-negative memory subsets. Sequencing was performed with immunoSEQ multiplex PCR; in TCRdb, only in-frame clones are kept and a portion is missing. The data contain roughly 530,000 clones, almost 97% of them seen just once; the ten biggest clones take up roughly 0.06%. This sequence was found in a woman aged 25 to 45 in good health. V is TRBV7-9 and J is TRBJ2-7, with a possible D match to TRBD1 (5 bases). Sequenced input: naive CD4+ T cells sorted from blood. This sample's subset: CD45RA+ positively selected. As DNA, the CDR3 is TGTGCCAGCAGCCCAGGGCGGTACTACGAGCAGTACTTC. This encodes CASSPGRYYEQYF.